Described below is a single TCR beta chain sequence and its context. This clonotype occurred a few times. Its cognate antigen has yet to be identified. No base qualities exist here, and no much larger clone lies one base off it. Amplification of TCR beta CDR3 regions was carried out from RNA transcripts. For the first round of RT-PCR on the TCR CDR3, the HTBI primer set was used together with the Qiagen OneStep RT-PCR kit. Libraries were constructed in a second round of multiplex PCR, after which size selection and purification were carried out. Paired-end sequencing of the libraries was performed with 100 bp reads on an Illumina HiSeq2000. The original pipeline was this. SOAPnuke was used to process the raw data, with reads discarded if the reads contained adapters or uncalled bases, had a mean Phred below 15, or lacked an exact constant-primer or identifier match. COPE v1.2.5 was used to merge the high-quality paired reads, and each unique nucleotide sequence was defined as a clonotype. MiTCR v1.1 was used to align clonotypes to the IMGT TRBV, TRBD and TRBJ reference segments. Analysis was restricted to V-J combinations with a frequency above 0.0001, which covered about 99% of repertoires. The TCS score was defined as F50 (clonal expansion) divided by E x V (chaos), with BLOSUM62-based TCRdist calculated between CDR3 peptides within each V-J. Welch's t-statistics and random forest reduced 500 to 650 V-J features to under 15, which were used in a naive Bayes classifier (R e1071). The public reads were quality trimmed at Q25 with fastp and then assembled into clones with MiXCR by TCRdb, keeping productive beta chains. Every distinct CDR3 protein forms one entry, paired with its most common genes and DNA. For this entry, the V and J calls and clone size follow TCRdb and not the study's own pipeline. This sample holds around 600,000 distinct CDR3 sequences; 15% to 18% were observed only once. The ten most abundant clones make up about 7% of the sample.

This sample was included in a study of T cells in Graves' hyperthyroidism and ophthalmopathy (dated by TCRdb to between 2018 and 2021). Context from the whole study: Peripheral blood was sampled at the time of initial diagnosis, prior to any treatment. The 75 to 100 discovery patients were divided at random into training and test sets in a 7:3 ratio. Thyroid tissue and blood T-cell repertoires from about six Graves' hyperthyroidism patients were also compared in the study. To identify distinguishing TCR V-J signatures, a discovery cohort of around 100 patients was used, comprising 43 with Graves' ophthalmopathy and 57 with stable Graves' hyperthyroidism. After sampling, hyperthyroidism patients received methimazole starting at 30 mg daily, and ophthalmopathy patients received high-dose intravenous methylprednisolone. TCR Vbeta CDR3 sequencing of some 140 peripheral blood samples (about 45 ophthalmopathy, roughly 74 hyperthyroidism and roughly 17 progressor patients) is reported in the paper. Whether ophthalmopathy could be predicted prospectively was tested in an independent validation cohort made up of some 20 hyperthyroidism patients plus 17 patients who later progressed to ophthalmopathy. Here is what the overall study found, with its caveats: No statistical method was used to set the sample size in advance, and investigators knew the group allocation. A 13 V-J signature model separated ophthalmopathy from stable hyperthyroidism, with nearly 90% sensitivity and roughly 81% specificity in cross-validation and 80%/75% in testing. In validation, the model predicted progression to ophthalmopathy with roughly 66% sensitivity and 72% to 75% specificity, a median of 6.5 months before onset. Most expanded thyroid clonotypes (frequency above 0.001) were also detected in blood, a finding suggesting that blood repertoires may reflect thyroid immune responses.

Stable Graves' hyperthyroidism was defined as the absence of progression to ophthalmopathy over 18 months of follow-up. Hyperthyroidism patients were aged 18 to 65 years and newly diagnosed, with disease duration of less than 2 months. Patients with uncontrolled infections, other autoimmune diseases, pregnancy or lactation were excluded. Diagnoses relied on clinical symptoms, serum thyroxine and TRAb, thyroid ultrasound and orbital computed tomography. Ficoll-Paque density gradient centrifugation was used to isolate PBMCs from about 9.4 ml of fresh peripheral blood. Total RNA was extracted using Trizol reagent, and RNA quality was assessed on an Agilent 2100 Bioanalyzer. Sample: blood. The sequence derives from a woman aged 25 to 45 with Graves' hyperthyroidism.

The CDR3 has the sequence CASSQADRARYNEQFF. The DNA sequence is TGTGCCAGCAGCCAAGCGGACAGGGCGAGGTACAATGAGCAGTTCTTC. This chain joins TRBV2 to TRBJ2-1, with 8 bases aligning to TRBD1. CDR1 and CDR2, looked up from the germline V gene, are SNHLY and FYNNEI. From the cysteine through the phenylalanine, the CDR3 covers 16 amino acids. The DNA shown is the 48-base CDR3, in frame from base 1. V is trimmed back by 6 bases and J by 4 bases, and the junction contains 11 bases that no gene match accounts for.